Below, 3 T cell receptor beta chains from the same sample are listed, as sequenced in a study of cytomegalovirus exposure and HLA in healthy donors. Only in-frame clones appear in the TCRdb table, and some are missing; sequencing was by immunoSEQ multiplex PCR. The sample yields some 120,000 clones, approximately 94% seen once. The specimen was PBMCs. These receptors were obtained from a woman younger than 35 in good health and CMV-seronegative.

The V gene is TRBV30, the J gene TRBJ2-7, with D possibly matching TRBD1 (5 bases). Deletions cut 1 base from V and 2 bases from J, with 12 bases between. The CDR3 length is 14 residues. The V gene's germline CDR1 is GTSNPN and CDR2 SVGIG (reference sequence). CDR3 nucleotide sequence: TGTGCCTGGAGTGGGTGGCAGGGTCCCTACGAGCAGTACTTC. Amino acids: CAWSGWQGPYEQYF.

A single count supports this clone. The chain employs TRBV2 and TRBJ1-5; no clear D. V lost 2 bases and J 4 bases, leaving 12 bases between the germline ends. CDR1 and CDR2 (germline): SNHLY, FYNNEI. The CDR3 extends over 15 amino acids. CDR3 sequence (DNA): TGTGCCAGCAGTGAAAGGCCGGTCGGGAATCAGCCCCAGCATTTT. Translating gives CASSERPVGNQPQHF.

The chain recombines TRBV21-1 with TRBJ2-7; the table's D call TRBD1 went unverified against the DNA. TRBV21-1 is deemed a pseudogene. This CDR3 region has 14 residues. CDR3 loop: CASSFSDRAYEQYF. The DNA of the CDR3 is TGTGCCAGCAGCTTTTCGGACAGGGCCTACGAGCAGTACTTC.